One and the same sample provided the 16 T cell receptor beta chains below, sequenced in a study of human T cells and chemical hapten exposure. TCRdb ran MiXCR on the RACE reads and lists one entry per CDR3 protein. The sample lists approximately 400,000 distinct CDR3 sequences; more than 4.5% were seen once. Time point specified: patch test 1, 2 weeks after DPC sensitization. Treatment meaning: therapeutic diphenylcyclopropenone sensitization with weekly scalp DPC. The sequences come from whole blood, collected in connection with sensitization to the hapten diphenylcyclopropenone (DPC). The receptor set was obtained from a woman aged 45-65 years with alopecia areata. Some clones in this sample may be carry-over from other donors' samples.

DNA for the CDR3: TGTGCCACCAGCAGAGAACAGGGGGTCTACAATGAGCAGTTCTTC. Its translation: CATSREQGVYNEQFF. This chain joins TRBV15 and TRBJ2-1; the match to TRBD1 covers 8 bases. Germline V CDR1 and CDR2: LNHNV, YYDKDF (reference sequence). J was trimmed by 3 bases and V by 0 bases; bases with no gene match: 1. CDR3 length: 15 amino acids.

In this sample, this clonotype turned up a few times. The chain has TRBV6-1 and TRBJ1-5, with D maybe TRBD1 (6 bases). Germline CDR1 reads MNHNS; CDR2 reads SASEGT. This CDR3 spans 14 amino acids. The V and J ends lost 6 bases and 6 bases respectively, with 15 bases between them. CDR3 residues: CASSEYRDGQPQHF. In DNA form, the CDR3 reads TGTGCCAGCAGCGAATACAGGGACGGTCAGCCCCAGCATTTT.

This sequence joins TRBV29-1 and TRBJ1-2; D unresolved. This CDR3 has 12 amino acids. V was trimmed by 3 bases and J by 2 bases, leaving 7 bases between them. The V gene's germline CDR1 is SQVTM and CDR2 ANQGSEA. CDR3 protein: CSVDRQNYGYTF. Here the CDR3 DNA reads TGCAGCGTTGACAGGCAGAACTATGGCTACACCTTC.

The table lists this clonotype with a few counts. The chain combines TRBV4-3 with TRBJ1-2, with D perhaps TRBD1 (5 bases). CDR1 and CDR2 (germline): LGHNA, YSLEER. The CDR3 runs to 15 residues. Trimming stripped 4 bases from V and 0 bases from J, with 12 bases between. CDR3 amino acids: CASSPSDRTNYGYTF. The CDR3, as DNA: TGCGCCAGCAGCCCTTCTGACAGAACTAACTATGGCTACACCTTC.

This clonotype has ten or more counts. The chain recombines TRBV28 with TRBJ2-3; possibly TRBD1 for D (6 bases). V lost 3 bases to trimming and J lost 11 bases, with 12 bases between them. The CDR3 length is 12 residues. Germline loops: CDR1 MDHEN, CDR2 SYDVKM. The CDR3: CASSFGQGKQYF. The DNA for the CDR3 is TGTGCCAGCAGTTTCGGCCAGGGGAAGCAGTATTTT.

This chain connects TRBV30 to TRBJ2-3, with a weak D call TRBD2 (6 bases). Trimming removed 0 bases at V and 9 bases at J, with 13 bases between. CDR3 length equals 13 residues. In germline, CDR1 is GTSNPN, CDR2 SVGIG (reference sequence). CDR3 loop: CAWSVVPEGTQYF. In nucleotides, the CDR3 is TGTGCCTGGAGTGTGGTCCCGGAGGGGACGCAGTATTTT. Filled out from reference TRBV30 and TRBJ2-3, the complete variable domain reads SQTIHQWPATLVQPVGSPLSLECTVEGTSNPNLYWYRQAAGRGLQLLFYSVGIGQISSEVPQNLSASRPQDRQFILSSKKLLLSDSGFYLCAWSVVPEGTQYFGPGTRLTVL.

The gene calls are TRBV13 and TRBJ2-1; no firm D call. V lost 0 bases and J 6 bases, leaving 9 bases between the germline ends. The CDR3 is 14 amino acids. CDR1 and CDR2 (germline): PRHDT, FYEKMQ (reference sequence). This CDR3 is CASSLGLLANEQFF. The CDR3, as DNA: TGTGCCAGCAGCTTAGGGTTGCTGGCCAATGAGCAGTTCTTC.

V gene TRBV30 combines with J gene TRBJ1-1; D perhaps matches TRBD1 (5 bases). The V end lost 4 bases, the J end lost 1 base, and 13 bases lay between the germline ends. This CDR3 region has 14 residues. Germline values: CDR1 GTSNPN, CDR2 SVGIG (reference sequence). CDR3 sequence (DNA): TGTGCCTGGACTGCTAGAACAGGGAACACTGAAGCTTTCTTT. Translating gives CAWTARTGNTEAFF.

This clonotype showed up just a few times. V gene TRBV29-1 combines with J gene TRBJ2-7, with D perhaps TRBD2 (6 bases). This CDR3 has 13 amino acids. Germline CDR1 is SQVTM and CDR2 is ANQGSEA. Trimming cost V 7 bases and J 0 bases, with 13 bases left between them. The CDR3 reads CSAGRDFSYEQYF. DNA of the CDR3: TGCAGCGCGGGACGGGACTTCTCCTACGAGCAGTACTTC.

This clonotype has ten or more counts. The chain uses TRBV27 and TRBJ2-7, with D possibly being TRBD1 or TRBD2 (5 bases each). The CDR3 runs 14 residues. CDR1 and CDR2 (germline): MNHEY, SMNVEV (reference sequence). V gave up 1 base and J gave up 5 bases, with 12 bases separating them. CDR3 nucleotides: TGTGCCAGCAGTTTATTTGGGGACCAGAACGAGCAGTACTTC. This sequence encodes CASSLFGDQNEQYF.

In this sample, this clonotype turned up a few times. The gene calls are TRBV20-1 and TRBJ1-2; a weak D match, TRBD1 (6 bases). Germline V gene sequence: CDR1 DFQATT, CDR2 SNEGSKA (reference sequence). The CDR3 loop spans 13 amino acids. The germline V and J ends were trimmed by 5 bases and 0 bases, with 10 bases remaining between them. The CDR3, as DNA: TGCAGTGCTTGGGACACCGCTAACTATGGCTACACCTTC. This encodes CSAWDTANYGYTF.

This clonotype was detected a few times. The chain uses TRBV20-1 and TRBJ2-7; 9 nucleotides agree with TRBD2. After removal of 1 base from V and 5 bases from J, the junction contained 6 bases not matched to a gene. Germline assignment: CDR1 DFQATT and CDR2 SNEGSKA (reference sequence). The CDR3 loop spans 14 amino acids. The CDR3 DNA sequence: TGCAGTGCTAGAGGGGCGGGAGGGATGAACGAGCAGTACTTC. Translating gives CSARGAGGMNEQYF.

This clonotype was recorded many times. This chain links TRBV7-6 with TRBJ2-7; the match to TRBD1 covers 10 bases. The CDR3 consists of 15 residues. The V gene end was trimmed by 4 bases and the J gene end by 2 bases; junction bases not matched to a gene: 5. Germline CDR1 is SGHVS and CDR2 is FNYEAQ. CDR3 sequence reads: CASSSGQGGTYEQYF. The CDR3, as DNA: TGTGCCAGCAGCTCCGGACAGGGGGGAACCTACGAGCAGTACTTC.

This clonotype was detected ten times or more. The chain recombines TRBV27 with TRBJ1-5; D is unresolved. Germline-derived CDR1 and CDR2 are MNHEY and SMNVEV (reference sequence). V dropped 4 bases and J dropped 9 bases, with 13 bases sitting between them. This CDR3 has 13 residues. Written as DNA, the CDR3 is TGTGCCAGCAGTTGGGATATACGTCGGCCCCAGCATTTT. This translates into CASSWDIRRPQHF.

This clonotype has only a few counts. The chain recombines TRBV12-3 or TRBV12-4 with TRBJ2-3; a weak D match, TRBD2 (7 bases). V was clipped by 6 bases and J by 2 bases, with 12 bases between them. The length of the CDR3 is 14 residues. CDR3 in amino acids: CASREGGVTDTQYF. The CDR3 bases are TGTGCCAGCAGAGAAGGGGGGGTCACAGATACGCAGTATTTT.

The V call is TRBV14, the J call TRBJ2-2, with no clear D. Trimming cost V 0 bases and J 1 base, with 15 bases left between them. CDR3 length: 18 residues. Germline CDR1 is SGHDN and CDR2 is FVKESK. CDR3 protein: CASSQDPRALQNTGELFF. The CDR3, as DNA: TGTGCCAGCAGCCAAGATCCCCGGGCCTTGCAGAACACCGGGGAGCTGTTTTTT.